This T cell receptor beta chain was captured by sequencing in a study of PD-L1 blockade in urothelial cancer. Study at large: About 90% of the roughly 29 patients were men with bladder-origin urothelial cancer. Study-level findings and limits: Tumor-linked clones in blood grew more by 3 weeks in durable-benefit patients. Below-median blood TCR clonality before treatment forecast better survival.

Here immunoSEQ multiplex PCR was the method, and the copy in TCRdb shows in-frame clones only, minus some. The sample includes tens of thousands of clones, approximately 83% of them seen just once. Of note for this clone: The antigen is unknown.

Specified time point: pretreatment peripheral blood. Germline V CDR1 and CDR2: MNHEY, SMNVEV (reference sequence). The CDR3 sequence is 13 residues long. V shed 7 bases and J shed 3 bases, with 10 bases lying between them. The chain joins TRBV27 to TRBJ2-1; TRBD2 might be the D (6 bases). The sequence came from a man aged 55 to 70 with urothelial cancer. Sequencing was performed on PBMCs, taken around atezolizumab (anti-PD-L1) treatment. CDR3: CASMGSGYNEQFF. Written as DNA, the CDR3 is TGTGCCAGCATGGGTAGCGGCTACAATGAGCAGTTCTTC.